These 9 T cell receptor beta chains came from one sample sequenced in a study of cytomegalovirus exposure and HLA in healthy donors. Researchers ran the PCR with 60 Vbeta and 13 Jbeta primers. Here immunoSEQ multiplex PCR was the method, and the copy in TCRdb shows in-frame clones only, minus some. The table has tens of thousands of clones, around 78% seen once. Input material: PBMCs. These receptor sequences come from a man aged 40-50 years in good health and CMV-seronegative.

The chain joins TRBV27 to TRBJ2-7; 11 bases line up with TRBD2. The CDR3 length is 15 residues. J was trimmed by 3 bases and V by 2 bases; bases with no gene match: 3. Germline V CDR1 and CDR2: MNHEY, SMNVEV (reference sequence). The CDR3 is CASSLQGTSGYEQYF. CDR3 nucleotides: TGTGCCAGCAGTTTACAAGGGACTAGCGGCTACGAGCAGTACTTC.

J is TRBJ2-7 and V is TRBV10-3; TRBD1 is a possible D gene (6 bases). V lost 3 bases and J lost 2, with 11 bases in between. Germline loops: CDR1 ENHRY, CDR2 SYGVKD. This CDR3 spans 14 amino acids. The CDR3 reads CAISDQQGTYEQYF. CDR3 nucleotides: TGTGCCATCAGTGATCAACAGGGAACCTACGAGCAGTACTTC.

With regard to this clone: Other DNA sequences in the sample encode the same CDR3. The chain joins TRBV5-1 to TRBJ1-6, with TRBD1 matching over 7 bases. The CDR3 spans 15 residues. Per germline, CDR1 SGHRS and CDR2 YFSETQ. The J segment lost 6 bases and the V segment lost 4 bases, leaving 7 bases of the junction unmatched. The CDR3, as DNA: TGCGCCAGCAGCCTGCGACAGGGAGGTAATTCACCCCTCCACTTT. Residues: CASSLRQGGNSPLHF. Full variable domain (remainder filled in from reference TRBV5-1 and TRBJ1-6): KAGVTQTPRYLIKTRGQQVTLSCSPISGHRSVSWYQQTPGQGLQFLFEYFSETQRNKGNFPGRFSGRQFSNSRSEMNVSTLELGDSALYLCASSLRQGGNSPLHFGNGTRLTVT.

The chain joins TRBV29-1 to TRBJ2-7, with D unclear. CDR3 length equals 11 residues. Looked up from germline, CDR1 is SQVTM and CDR2 is ANQGSEA. V was trimmed by 2 bases and J by 5 bases, leaving 7 bases between them. CDR3: CSVELLDEQYF. CDR3 DNA sequence: TGCAGCGTTGAACTACTTGACGAGCAGTACTTC.

The chain employs TRBV7-8 and TRBJ1-4, with 7 bases identical to TRBD1. Germline-derived CDR1 and CDR2 are SGHVS and FQNEAQ. This CDR3 has 13 amino acids. The J segment lost 7 bases and the V segment lost 2 bases, leaving 1 base of the junction unmatched. This chain's CDR3 is CASSLRTGEKLFF. DNA of the CDR3: TGTGCCAGCAGCTTAAGGACAGGTGAAAAACTGTTTTTT.

This clone occurred a few times. Here the CDR3 reads CAWDIPAGELFF. DNA of the CDR3: TGTGCCTGGGACATTCCCGCCGGGGAGCTGTTTTTT. The rearrangement uses TRBV30 and TRBJ2-2, with D uncertain. This CDR3 has 12 amino acids. CDR1 and CDR2 (germline): GTSNPN, SVGIG (reference sequence). V was cut by 5 bases and J by 6 bases, with 10 bases left in between.

With respect to this clone: No conserved phenylalanine or tryptophan is present at the end of the CDR3, so a read error is the likely explanation. This chain joins TRBV10-3 and TRBJ2-7; 10 bases are shared with TRBD2. Losses at the gene ends were 6 bases for V and 2 bases for J; bases not matched to a gene: 4. The CDR3 extends over 14 amino acids. Germline CDR1 reads ENHRY; CDR2 reads SYGVKD. CDR3 in amino acids: CAIRRAGGPYEQYL. The CDR3 DNA sequence: TGTGCCATCAGGAGAGCGGGAGGGCCCTACGAGCAGTACCTC.

The chain couples TRBV7-9 to TRBJ1-4; D gene unclear. V was cut by 5 bases and J by 1 base, with 8 bases left in between. The CDR3 is 14 residues long. Germline V gives CDR1 SEHNR, CDR2 FQNEAQ (reference sequence). The chain's CDR3 is CASSRGRTNEKLFF. The CDR3, as DNA: TGTGCCAGCAGCCGCGGAAGAACTAATGAAAAACTGTTTTTT.

The chain recombines TRBV7-6 with TRBJ2-1, with 16 bases lining up with TRBD2. CDR3 length equals 18 residues. Germline V gene data show CDR1 as SGHVS and CDR2 as FNYEAQ. With V trimmed by 3 bases and J by 3 bases, 5 bases remained unmatched. The CDR3 loop reads CASSLGLAGGSYYNEQFF. The CDR3 region has the DNA TGTGCCAGCAGCTTGGGACTAGCGGGAGGGAGTTACTACAATGAGCAGTTCTTC.